This record concerns one T cell receptor (beta chain) sequence. The antigen is unknown. This sample stems from a study of cytomegalovirus exposure and HLA in healthy donors. General observations from the study: Listed as cytomegalovirus-associated were 150 or so TCR beta chains.

PCR primers comprised 60 Vbeta and 13 Jbeta primers. Original handling: Later, an analysis found 75 million to 100 million unique TCR beta chains, and approximately 10 million of these were shared. Assay used: immunoSEQ multiplex PCR; TCRdb lists only in-frame clones, some missing. From that table come the V and J calls and clone size; the DNA was used to work out D and trimming. This table holds 35,000 to 50,000 clones. The TCR sequence derives from a woman aged 30 to 39 in good health and CMV-seropositive. The material sequenced was PBMCs.

The DNA for the CDR3 is TGTGCCTGGAGTGTAAAGGGGGGGAATCAGCCCCAGCATTTT. Translated, it gives CAWSVKGGNQPQHF. This sequence joins TRBV30 and TRBJ1-5; tentatively, D is TRBD1 (6 bases). Trimming took 0 bases from V and 4 from J, leaving 10 bases between them. Germline CDR1 reads GTSNPN; CDR2 reads SVGIG (reference sequence). This CDR3 spans 14 amino acids.